Listed below are T cell receptor beta chains from one sample, sequenced in a study of T cells in localized non-small cell lung cancer. The method was immunoSEQ multiplex PCR; TCRdb's version includes in-frame clones alone and lacks a portion of them. Here the sample spans just over 650 clones, 25% to 30% being singletons. Sequencing used normal lung tissue next to the tumor, obtained before any cancer treatment. The receptors here all came from a female donor of 60 years or more with stage II lung adenocarcinoma. Each CDR3 is given with its conserved first and last residue. The D gene is left open where the match is weak. Size tells how often a clone was seen (once, few, many) or the class of an expanded clone, and some rows leave it out.

j_gene: TRBJ2-1
abundance: once
v_gene: TRBV5-1
d_gene: TRBD2
CDR3nt: TGCGCCAGCAGCGGCGGGACTACCCAACTCAATGAGCAGTTCTTC
CDR3aa: CASSGGTTQLNEQFF

j_gene: TRBJ1-3
abundance: few
v_gene: TRBV9
d_gene: .
CDR3nt: TGTGCCAGCAGTGAGAGGGAGGGAAACACCATATATTTT
CDR3aa: CASSEREGNTIYF

j_gene: TRBJ1-3
abundance: .
v_gene: TRBV9
d_gene: .
CDR3nt: TGTGCCAGGGACTGGGCCCTCCGTATGGGAAACACCATATATTTT
CDR3aa: CARDWALRMGNTIYF

j_gene: TRBJ2-3
abundance: few
v_gene: TRBV6-8
d_gene: .
CDR3nt: TGTGCCATCAGTACTAGTGGAGGAGCAGATACGCAGTATTTT
CDR3aa: CAISTSGGADTQYF

j_gene: TRBJ2-3
abundance: .
v_gene: TRBV28
d_gene: .
CDR3nt: TGTGCCAGCACAGGCAGCTCCTTCACCACAGATACGCAGTATTTT
CDR3aa: CASTGSSFTTDTQYF

j_gene: TRBJ1-2
abundance: few
v_gene: TRBV11-3
d_gene: .
CDR3nt: TGTGCCAGCAGCTTAGTCGCGGGGCCCTATGGCTACACCTTC
CDR3aa: CASSLVAGPYGYTF

j_gene: TRBJ1-5
abundance: few
v_gene: TRBV28
d_gene: .
CDR3nt: TGTGCCACAGGACTACAGGGTGGGTGGTCTCAGCCCCAGCATTTT
CDR3aa: CATGLQGGWSQPQHF

j_gene: TRBJ1-1
abundance: medium-sized
v_gene: TRBV11-3
d_gene: .
CDR3nt: TGTGCCAGCAGCCTTCCGGGACTCCTAATGGGGACTGAAGCTTTCTTT
CDR3aa: CASSLPGLLMGTEAFF

j_gene: TRBJ2-3
abundance: .
v_gene: TRBV18
d_gene: TRBD2
CDR3nt: TGTGCCAGCTCACCACCATGGCGGGGGGATGCAGATACGCAGTATTTT
CDR3aa: CASSPPWRGDADTQYF

j_gene: TRBJ2-1
abundance: .
v_gene: TRBV28
d_gene: TRBD1
CDR3nt: TGTGCCAGCAGTCGGGGGGACAGGGGAGCCTACAATGAGCAGTTCTTC
CDR3aa: CASSRGDRGAYNEQFF

j_gene: TRBJ2-1
abundance: .
v_gene: TRBV19
d_gene: .
CDR3nt: TGTGCCAGTAGTCCTTTTAGACAGGCGACGACCCTGTACAATGAGCAGTTCTTC
CDR3aa: CASSPFRQATTLYNEQFF

j_gene: TRBJ2-4
abundance: .
v_gene: TRBV30
d_gene: .
CDR3nt: TGTGCCTGGAGAGGCACAACGGGAGAGGGGTTTATTCAGTACTTC
CDR3aa: CAWRGTTGEGFIQYF

j_gene: TRBJ1-6
abundance: .
v_gene: TRBV14
d_gene: TRBD1
CDR3nt: TGTGCCAGCAGCCAAGAGGGACAGGGTTGGGGATCACCCCTCCACTTT
CDR3aa: CASSQEGQGWGSPLHF

j_gene: TRBJ1-5
abundance: medium-sized
v_gene: TRBV10-3
d_gene: .
CDR3nt: TGTGCCATCAGTGAGTCGTGGTGGAATCAGCCCCAGCATTTT
CDR3aa: CAISESWWNQPQHF

j_gene: TRBJ2-2
abundance: few
v_gene: TRBV19
d_gene: .
CDR3nt: TGTGCCAGCTCAGATGCGAACACCGGGGAGCTGTTTTTT
CDR3aa: CASSDANTGELFF

j_gene: TRBJ2-7
abundance: medium-sized
v_gene: TRBV7-1
d_gene: TRBD1
CDR3nt: TGTGCCAGCAGCCCCTGGACAGGGGCCGAGCAGTACTTC
CDR3aa: CASSPWTGAEQYF

j_gene: TRBJ2-3
abundance: .
v_gene: TRBV19
d_gene: TRBD2
CDR3nt: TGTGCCAGTAGTATATCGGGACTAGCGGAGATCACAGATACGCAGTATTTT
CDR3aa: CASSISGLAEITDTQYF

j_gene: TRBJ2-7
abundance: large
v_gene: TRBV6-8
d_gene: .
CDR3nt: TGTGCCAGCAGTTCCCTGTCGATTTTTTACGAGCAGTACTTC
CDR3aa: CASSSLSIFYEQYF

j_gene: TRBJ2-3
abundance: few
v_gene: TRBV11-3
d_gene: .
CDR3nt: TGTGCCAGCAGCTTCGCATTGAACCCTAGCACAGATACGCAGTATTTT
CDR3aa: CASSFALNPSTDTQYF

j_gene: TRBJ1-3
abundance: .
v_gene: TRBV18
d_gene: .
CDR3nt: TGTGCCAGCTCCCCGGGGATTACTGGAAACACCATATATTTT
CDR3aa: CASSPGITGNTIYF

j_gene: TRBJ2-2
abundance: .
v_gene: TRBV18
d_gene: TRBD1
CDR3nt: TGTGCCAGCTCGGATGACAGGGACGGGGAGCTGTTTTTT
CDR3aa: CASSDDRDGELFF

j_gene: TRBJ1-2
abundance: .
v_gene: TRBV5-1
d_gene: TRBD1
CDR3nt: TGCGCCAGCAGCACGACCGGACAGGGATTTGACGGCTACACCTTC
CDR3aa: CASSTTGQGFDGYTF

j_gene: TRBJ1-2
abundance: few
v_gene: TRBV11-3
d_gene: TRBD1
CDR3nt: TGTGCCAGCAGCTTCGAAGAACAGGGGGGCGATGGCTACACCTTC
CDR3aa: CASSFEEQGGDGYTF

j_gene: TRBJ1-1
abundance: .
v_gene: TRBV5-1
d_gene: .
CDR3nt: TGCGCCAGCAGCCCAGGGTTACTTAACACTGAAGCTTTCTTT
CDR3aa: CASSPGLLNTEAFF

j_gene: TRBJ2-3
abundance: .
v_gene: TRBV1
d_gene: .
CDR3nt: TGCGCCAGCAGCCAAGCGGGGGGGCGAGTAGATACGCAGTATTTT
CDR3aa: CASSQAGGRVDTQYF

j_gene: TRBJ2-7
abundance: .
v_gene: TRBV18
d_gene: .
CDR3nt: TGTGCCAGCTCACTGACAGAAAGCTACGAGCAGTACTTC
CDR3aa: CASSLTESYEQYF

j_gene: TRBJ1-1
abundance: medium-sized
v_gene: TRBV6-8
d_gene: .
CDR3nt: TGTGCCAGCAGTCGTAGCGGATACACTGAAGCTTTCTTT
CDR3aa: CASSRSGYTEAFF

j_gene: TRBJ1-1
abundance: medium-sized
v_gene: TRBV7-8
d_gene: .
CDR3nt: TGTGCCAGACAAGACCAGGCGAACACTGAAGCTTTCTTT
CDR3aa: CARQDQANTEAFF

j_gene: TRBJ1-3
abundance: few
v_gene: TRBV10-3
d_gene: .
CDR3nt: TGTGCCATCAGTGAGTCGGGGACTGGAAACACCATATATTTT
CDR3aa: CAISESGTGNTIYF

j_gene: TRBJ2-3
abundance: few
v_gene: TRBV6-8
d_gene: TRBD2
CDR3nt: TGTGCCAGCTCTCGCCGGCGGGATAGCGGGAGGACGTCGCAGTATTTT
CDR3aa: CASSRRRDSGRTSQYF

j_gene: TRBJ2-1
abundance: .
v_gene: TRBV6-8
d_gene: .
CDR3nt: TGTGCCAGCAGTTTCCGGGCTTACAATGAGCAGTTCTTC
CDR3aa: CASSFRAYNEQFF

j_gene: TRBJ1-5
abundance: few
v_gene: TRBV6-8
d_gene: TRBD1
CDR3nt: TGTGCCAGCTTGACAGGGCGCAATCAGCCCCAGCATTTT
CDR3aa: CASLTGRNQPQHF

j_gene: TRBJ2-2
abundance: once
v_gene: TRBV15
d_gene: .
CDR3nt: TGTGCCACCAGCCCCCAGGCGGCGGTCGGGAACACCGGGGAGCTGTTTTTT
CDR3aa: CATSPQAAVGNTGELFF

j_gene: TRBJ2-2
abundance: few
v_gene: TRBV10-1
d_gene: .
CDR3nt: TGCGCCAGCAGTGGAGGAGGGTTCGTCACCGGGGAGCTGTTTTTT
CDR3aa: CASSGGGFVTGELFF

j_gene: TRBJ2-7
abundance: medium-sized
v_gene: TRBV10-3
d_gene: TRBD1
CDR3nt: TGTGCCATCAGTGAGGGACAGGGTGACCGGGAGCAGTACTTC
CDR3aa: CAISEGQGDREQYF

j_gene: TRBJ2-2
abundance: .
v_gene: TRBV15
d_gene: .
CDR3nt: TGTGCCACCAGCAGAGATGGGCAGATGAACACCGGGGAGCTGTTTTTT
CDR3aa: CATSRDGQMNTGELFF

j_gene: TRBJ1-1
abundance: .
v_gene: TRBV30
d_gene: TRBD1
CDR3nt: TGTGCCTGGGGGGGACAGATGAACACTGAAGCTTTCTTT
CDR3aa: CAWGGQMNTEAFF